This record concerns one T cell receptor beta chain sequence. Other DNA sequences from this sample encode an identical CDR3 as well. This CDR3 is built from 16 residues. Germline V gene lookup returns CDR1 SGHRS and CDR2 YFSETQ. V trimming: 0 bases; J trimming: 1 base; junction bases outside the gene matches: 2. The sample comes from a study of shared clonotypes between healthy human individuals. Measured with immunoSEQ multiplex PCR; TCRdb has only the in-frame clones, and not every one. Of roughly 2,300,000 clones listed, 92% are singletons. The sequence came from a man between 18 and 35 years old in good health. Some clones in this sample may be carry-over from other donors' samples. What was sequenced was naive CD4+ T cells from PBMCs. Subset given: CD45RA+ positively selected. The chain is built from TRBV5-1 and TRBJ2-3, with 10 nucleotides matching TRBD2. The CDR3 here is CASSLEAGGGTDTQYF. The DNA for the CDR3 is TGCGCCAGCAGCTTGGAAGCGGGAGGGGGCACAGATACGCAGTATTTT.